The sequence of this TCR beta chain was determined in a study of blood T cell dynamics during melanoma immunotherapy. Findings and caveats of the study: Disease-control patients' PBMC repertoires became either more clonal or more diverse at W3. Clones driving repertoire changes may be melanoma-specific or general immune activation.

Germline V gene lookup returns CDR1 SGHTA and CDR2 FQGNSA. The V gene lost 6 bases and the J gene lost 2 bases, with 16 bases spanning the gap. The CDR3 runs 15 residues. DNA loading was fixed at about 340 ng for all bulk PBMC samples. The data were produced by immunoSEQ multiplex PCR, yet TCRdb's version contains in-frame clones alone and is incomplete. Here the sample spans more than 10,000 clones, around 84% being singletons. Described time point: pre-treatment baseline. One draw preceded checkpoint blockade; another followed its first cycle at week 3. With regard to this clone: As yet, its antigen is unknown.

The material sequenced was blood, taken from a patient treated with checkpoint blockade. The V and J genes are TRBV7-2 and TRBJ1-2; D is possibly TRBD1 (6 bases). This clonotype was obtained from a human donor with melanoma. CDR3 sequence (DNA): TGTGCCAGCAGATTGGGGCCCACAGGGAACTATGGCTACACCTTC. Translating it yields CASRLGPTGNYGYTF.